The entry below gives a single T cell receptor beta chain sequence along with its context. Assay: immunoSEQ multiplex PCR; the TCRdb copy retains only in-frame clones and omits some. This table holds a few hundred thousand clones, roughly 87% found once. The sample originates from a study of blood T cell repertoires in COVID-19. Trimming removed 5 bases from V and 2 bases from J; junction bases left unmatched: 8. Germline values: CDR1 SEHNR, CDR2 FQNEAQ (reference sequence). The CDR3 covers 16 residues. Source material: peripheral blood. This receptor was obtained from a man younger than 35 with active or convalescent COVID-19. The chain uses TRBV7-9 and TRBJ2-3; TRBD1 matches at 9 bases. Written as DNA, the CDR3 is TGTGCCAGCAGCGGGCAGACAGGGGGGGACACAGATACGCAGTATTTT. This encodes CASSGQTGGDTDTQYF.